The 12 T cell receptor beta chains given below trace back to one sample, sequenced in a study of T cells in Graves' hyperthyroidism and ophthalmopathy (dated by TCRdb to the late 2010s). Library preparation used multiplex PCR. TCRdb names Illumina HiSeq 2000 as the instrument used. Amplification of TCR beta CDR3 regions was carried out from RNA transcripts. A first-round RT-PCR of the TCR CDR3 used the HTBI primer set with the Qiagen OneStep RT-PCR kit. Through fastp at Q25 and MiXCR, TCRdb rebuilt clones from the public reads, retaining in-frame beta chains. Each entry merges the rows of one CDR3 protein and shows their most common DNA and genes. This sample has a few hundred thousand distinct CDR3 sequences in its table, and 46% of those were observed once. The leading ten clones occupy 35% to 50% of the sample. Sequencing input: peripheral blood or thyroid tissue (not recorded which). Source of these receptors: an adult woman with Graves' disease, either hyperthyroidism or ophthalmopathy (not recorded which).

The chain carries TRBV7-2 and TRBJ2-7; D not resolved. V gave up 3 bases and J gave up 3 bases, with 12 bases separating them. The germline gives CDR1 SGHTA, CDR2 FQGNSA. This CDR3 region has 14 residues. As DNA, the CDR3 is TGTGCCAGCAGCTTCAACGGGTACGGCTACGAGCAGTACTTC. As protein: CASSFNGYGYEQYF.

For this clonotype: As the CDR3 is not closed by the conserved phenylalanine or tryptophan, this likely results from a read error. The J gene is TRBJ1-1, the V gene TRBV15; 8 bases map to TRBD1. Germline trimming cut 2 bases from V and 4 bases from J; bases unmatched to any gene: 0. The CDR3 is 13 residues long. CDR1 and CDR2 (germline): LNHNV, YYDKDF (reference sequence). The CDR3 region has the DNA TGTGCCACCAGCAGACAGGGGGCCACTGAAGCTTTCCTT. Translated: CATSRQGATEAFL.

The rearrangement joins TRBV7-9 to TRBJ1-2, with TRBD1 matching over 8 bases. CDR3 size: 13 residues. Germline assignment: CDR1 SEHNR and CDR2 FQNEAQ (reference sequence). V dropped 4 bases and J dropped 6; count of bases not matched to a gene: 4. Here the CDR3 reads CASSSTGGNGYTF. The CDR3 nucleotides read TGTGCCAGCAGCTCCACAGGGGGAAATGGCTACACCTTC. Full variable domain (remainder filled in from reference TRBV7-9 and TRBJ1-2): DTGVSQNPRHKITKRGQNVTFRCDPISEHNRLYWYRQTLGQGPEFLTYFQNEAQLEKSRLLSDRFSAERPKGSFSTLEIQRTEQGDSAMYLCASSSTGGNGYTFGSGTRLTVV.

This clonotype was counted only a few times. The chain uses TRBV11-2 and TRBJ1-1; D might be TRBD1 (5 bases). The V and J ends lost 2 bases and 11 bases respectively, with 12 bases between them. The germline CDR1 and CDR2 sequences are SGHAT and FQNNGV. The CDR3 loop spans 12 amino acids. DNA of the CDR3: TGTGCCAGCAGCTTACAAGGGACCAGCGCTTTCTTT. It is translated as CASSLQGTSAFF.

This clonotype appeared many times. The chain is built from TRBV2 and TRBJ2-7; D is perhaps TRBD2 (6 bases). Germline-derived CDR1 and CDR2 are SNHLY and FYNNEI. Trimming took 7 bases from V and 3 from J, leaving 13 bases between them. This CDR3 comprises 13 residues. CDR3 sequence: CASTPRGFYEQYF. The CDR3 nucleotides are TGTGCCAGCACCCCCCGGGGGTTCTACGAGCAGTACTTC.

The chain employs TRBV7-2 and TRBJ2-7; D not resolved. The CDR3 has 13 amino acids. The V gene lost 3 bases and the J gene lost 6 bases, with 12 bases spanning the gap. Germline lookup yields CDR1 SGHTA and CDR2 FQGNSA. CDR3 sequence reads: CASSFHSRLEQYF. CDR3 DNA sequence: TGTGCCAGCAGCTTTCATTCTAGGCTCGAGCAGTACTTC.

This clonotype was picked up one time. The V call is TRBV15, the J call TRBJ1-3; a possible D gene is TRBD1 (6 bases). Germline assignment: CDR1 LNHNV and CDR2 YYDKDF (reference sequence). The CDR3 loop spans 14 amino acids. Trimming removed 5 bases from V and 2 bases from J, with 10 bases in between. The CDR3 nucleotides read TGTGCCACCAGCTCAGGGGTTACTGGAAACACCATATATTTT. Protein product: CATSSGVTGNTIYF.

This chain joins TRBV5-1 and TRBJ2-2; D gene uncertain. Germline V gives CDR1 SGHRS, CDR2 YFSETQ. V was clipped by 4 bases and J by 6 bases, with 16 bases between them. The CDR3 consists of 15 residues. The CDR3: CASSREPGPPGELFF. The CDR3 DNA follows: TGCGCCAGCAGCCGCGAACCAGGCCCACCCGGGGAGCTGTTTTTT.

The J gene is TRBJ2-7, the V gene TRBV2; D may match TRBD1 or TRBD2 (5 bases each). The CDR3 is made up of 15 amino acids. Between the trimmed V and J ends, which lost 5 bases and 6 bases, there was a span of 20 bases. CDR1 is SNHLY, CDR2 FYNNEI, per germline. The DNA of the CDR3 is TGTGCCAGCAGTCCACCGGGACGTAAGGCAGGCGAGCAGTACTTC. It codes for CASSPPGRKAGEQYF.

The chain couples TRBV18 to TRBJ1-1; unclear D gene. Germline V lookup: CDR1 KGHSH, CDR2 LQKENI. This CDR3 is built from 14 residues. Trimming stripped 4 bases from V and 1 base from J, with 10 bases between. As DNA, the CDR3 is TGTGCCAGCTCACTCCCGAAAGGGAACACTGAAGCTTTCTTT. This encodes CASSLPKGNTEAFF.

This clonotype was counted at least ten times. This chain uses TRBV2 with TRBJ2-2, with D possibly TRBD2 on 5 matching bases. Germline values: CDR1 SNHLY, CDR2 FYNNEI. Trimming took 1 base from V and 6 from J, leaving 9 bases between them. This CDR3 contains 14 residues. CDR3 nucleotides: TGTGCCAGCAGTGAAGTTGGAGGACCCGGGGAGCTGTTTTTT. This encodes CASSEVGGPGELFF.

This chain joins TRBV12-3 or TRBV12-4 and TRBJ1-1; D uncertain. The CDR3 contains 15 residues. V dropped 2 bases and J dropped 2 bases, with 12 bases sitting between them. Here the CDR3 reads CASSLIEKPNTEAFF. DNA of the CDR3: TGTGCCAGCAGTTTAATTGAAAAACCCAACACTGAAGCTTTCTTT.